This TCR beta chain derives from a study of beta chain features in type 1 diabetes. Comment on this clone: Antigen specificity is unknown.

Every isolated RNA sample was fully reverse transcribed, so sequencing captured expressed TCRB transcripts. Assay used: immunoSEQ multiplex PCR; TCRdb lists only in-frame clones, some missing. The repertoire holds fewer than 350,000 clones, with around 20% as singletons. Regarding the study as a whole: Shorter TCRB CDR3s, moderately but significantly so, were found in Type 1 diabetes patients in all four CD4+ subsets. For patients and controls alike, PCR might favor shorter templates to the same degree. The cDNA sequencing approach could over-represent high-TCR-expressing cells.

The sequenced sample consisted of naive CD4+ T cells from blood. This TCR came from a woman aged 18-29 years in good health.

The CDR3 DNA sequence: TGTGCCAGCACCACCCCGGTGAGCTCCTACGAGCAGTACTTC. Protein: CASTTPVSSYEQYF. V and J are TRBV6-6 and TRBJ2-7; no definite D call. Trimming took 7 bases from V and 0 from J, leaving 13 bases between them. The CDR3 sequence is 14 residues long. Per germline, CDR1 MNHNY and CDR2 SVGAGI (reference sequence).